This T cell receptor (beta chain) comes out of a study of CD8 T cells in ankylosing spondylitis. Study-level findings and limits: The authors reported significant enrichment of disease-linked clones in matched ankylosing spondylitis synovial fluid. A TCR beta motif of roughly eight highly homologous variants appeared characteristic of ankylosing spondylitis blood.

MiXCR was run by TCRdb on the 5' RACE reads, yielding one entry per CDR3 protein. This sample has under 850,000 distinct CDR3 sequences, with around 19% found just once. Trimming shortened V by 0 bases and J by 0 bases, and 16 bases separated the two germline ends. The V gene's germline CDR1 is SGHRS and CDR2 YFSETQ. This CDR3 region has 18 residues. This clonotype was observed a handful of times. Its antigen is not known. The chain employs TRBV5-1 and TRBJ2-1; D remains unclear. The sequenced material came from blood, either unsorted or a sorted T cell fraction (not recorded which). The sequence derives from a male donor with ankylosing spondylitis. CDR3 sequence (DNA): TGCGCCAGCAGCTTGGTCGGCGGTCTTATTAGCTCCTACAATGAGCAGTTCTTC. Its translation: CASSLVGGLISSYNEQFF.